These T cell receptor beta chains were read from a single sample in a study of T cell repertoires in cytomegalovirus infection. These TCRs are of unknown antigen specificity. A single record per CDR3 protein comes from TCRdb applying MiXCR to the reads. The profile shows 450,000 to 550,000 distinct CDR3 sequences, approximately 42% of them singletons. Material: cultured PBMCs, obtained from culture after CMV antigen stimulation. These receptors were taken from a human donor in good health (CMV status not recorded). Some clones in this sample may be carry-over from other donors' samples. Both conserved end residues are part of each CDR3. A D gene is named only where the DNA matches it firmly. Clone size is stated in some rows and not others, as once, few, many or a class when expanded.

CASSLGRTSGAYEQYF,TGTGCCAGCAGCTTAGGACGGACTAGCGGAGCATACGAGCAGTACTTC,few,TRBV7-6,TRBJ2-7,TRBD2
CATSRDIWGTQETQYF,TGTGCCACCAGCAGAGACATATGGGGGACCCAAGAGACCCAGTACTTC,.,TRBV15,TRBJ2-5,.
CASSSGTHNEQFF,TGTGCCAGTAGTTCAGGGACCCACAATGAGCAGTTCTTC,.,TRBV19,TRBJ2-1,.
CASSSAGADTQYF,TGTGCCAGCAGCTCAGCGGGAGCAGATACGCAGTATTTT,.,TRBV6-6,TRBJ2-3,TRBD2
CASSGGLDVNEQFF,TGTGCCAGCAGCGGGGGACTAGATGTCAATGAGCAGTTCTTC,.,TRBV9,TRBJ2-1,TRBD2
CASSLATGEFF,TGTGCCAGCAGTTTGGCCACAGGGGAGTTCTTC,once,TRBV12-3/TRBV12-4,TRBJ2-1,TRBD1
CASVGGTGETQYF,TGTGCCAGCGTGGGGGGGACGGGAGAGACCCAGTACTTC,.,TRBV12-3/TRBV12-4,TRBJ2-5,TRBD2
CVSSVLQVWDYGYTF,TGTGTCAGCAGCGTACTACAAGTTTGGGACTATGGCTACACCTTC,.,TRBV7-6,TRBJ1-2,.
CASSLSGLRNTEAFF,TGTGCCAGCAGCTTATCAGGCCTAAGGAACACTGAAGCTTTCTTT,few,TRBV7-9,TRBJ1-1,.
CASTLLTGVGETQYF,TGTGCCAGCACCCTCTTAACAGGGGTGGGAGAGACCCAGTACTTC,.,TRBV12-3/TRBV12-4,TRBJ2-5,TRBD1
CASRVPGGHEQFF,TGCGCCAGCAGAGTCCCCGGGGGGCATGAGCAGTTCTTC,.,TRBV4-1,TRBJ2-1,.
CASSQEQGGLYNEQFF,TGCGCCAGCAGCCAAGAACAGGGGGGCCTATACAATGAGCAGTTCTTC,.,TRBV4-1,TRBJ2-1,TRBD1
CASSPTGASGSSQYF,TGTGCCAGCAGCCCGACCGGGGCTAGCGGGAGTAGCCAGTACTTC,.,TRBV7-2,TRBJ2-5,TRBD2
CSAREQGAFGYTF,TGCAGTGCTAGAGAACAGGGGGCGTTTGGCTACACCTTC,.,TRBV20-1,TRBJ1-2,TRBD1
CASSQDYRGDSRAFF,TGTGCCAGCAGCCAAGATTACCGAGGGGATTCAAGGGCTTTCTTT,.,TRBV3-1,TRBJ1-1,.
CASSFRRPGNTIYF,TGTGCCAGCAGTTTCAGGCGTCCGGGAAACACCATATATTTT,.,TRBV28,TRBJ1-3,.
CASSPRVTSNQPQHF,TGTGCCAGCAGTCCCAGAGTCACAAGTAATCAGCCCCAGCATTTT,.,TRBV28,TRBJ1-5,.
CASSSGLAGIVTGELFF,TGCGCCAGCAGCTCCGGACTAGCGGGAATTGTCACCGGGGAGCTGTTTTTT,.,TRBV5-1,TRBJ2-2,TRBD2
CASSPTLGKAFF,TGTGCCAGCAGCCCCACGCTCGGTAAAGCTTTCTTT,few,TRBV7-9,TRBJ1-1,.
CASSTAGTGTSGNTIYF,TGTGCCAGCAGCACCGCCGGGACAGGAACTTCTGGAAACACCATATATTTT,.,TRBV7-6,TRBJ1-3,TRBD1
CASSSTLGETQYF,TGTGCCAGCAGTTCGACTTTAGGAGAGACCCAGTACTTC,.,TRBV28,TRBJ2-5,.
CASRTKRGRVPGYTF,TGTGCCAGCCGGACTAAGAGGGGGCGAGTCCCTGGCTACACCTTC,few,TRBV12-3/TRBV12-4,TRBJ1-2,TRBD1
CASMGGQDSPYNEQFF,TGTGCCAGTATGGGGGGTCAGGACAGCCCCTACAATGAGCAGTTCTTC,.,TRBV7-2,TRBJ2-1,.
CSARRGLATYNEQFF,TGCAGTGCTAGGCGGGGACTAGCTACTTACAATGAGCAGTTCTTC,.,TRBV20-1,TRBJ2-1,TRBD2
CASSLQGFNTEAFF,TGTGCCAGCAGCCTACAGGGGTTCAATACTGAAGCTTTCTTT,many,TRBV7-2,TRBJ1-1,TRBD1
CASSQSSTGVNTEAFF,TGCGCCAGCAGCCAAAGTTCGACAGGGGTGAACACTGAAGCTTTCTTT,.,TRBV4-1,TRBJ1-1,TRBD1
CASSPLAGGPEFF,TGTGCCAGCAGCCCCTTAGCGGGGGGGCCGGAGTTCTTC,few,TRBV12-3/TRBV12-4,TRBJ2-1,TRBD2
CSALRGGYGYTF,TGCAGTGCTCTCAGGGGAGGGTATGGCTACACCTTC,few,TRBV20-1,TRBJ1-2,.
CASSFYSGAIDRGWGTYEQYF,TGTGCCAGCAGCTTTTACTCTGGGGCCATCGACAGGGGGTGGGGAACCTACGAGCAGTACTTC,few,TRBV7-8,TRBJ2-7,TRBD1
CAISAPGQANEQFF,TGTGCCATCAGTGCGCCGGGACAGGCCAATGAGCAGTTCTTC,.,TRBV10-3,TRBJ2-1,TRBD1
CASSQGTPGDYEQYF,TGTGCCAGCAGCCAAGGAACCCCTGGGGACTACGAGCAGTACTTC,few,TRBV6-1,TRBJ2-7,.
CASSPMNNYGYTF,TGTGCCAGCTCACCAATGAACAACTATGGCTACACCTTC,.,TRBV18,TRBJ1-2,.
CSARVQGAQGEQYF,TGCAGTGCTAGAGTCCAGGGGGCCCAGGGCGAGCAGTACTTC,.,TRBV20-1,TRBJ2-7,TRBD1
CASPPPGGGEQFF,TGTGCCAGCCCCCCCCCAGGGGGAGGTGAGCAGTTCTTC,.,TRBV6-1,TRBJ2-1,.
CASSLARQTTEAFF,TGTGCCAGCAGCTTAGCGCGACAGACGACTGAAGCTTTCTTT,.,TRBV7-2,TRBJ1-1,.
CASSLGPTRAQYF,TGTGCCAGCAGCTTAGGTCCCACCCGGGCCCAGTACTTC,many,TRBV7-2,TRBJ2-5,.
CASSFSRTYEQYF,TGTGCCAGCAGTTTTTCGAGAACCTACGAGCAGTACTTC,few,TRBV27,TRBJ2-7,.
CASSFLRGENEQFF,TGTGCCAGCAGTTTCCTCAGGGGAGAGAATGAGCAGTTCTTC,.,TRBV27,TRBJ2-1,.
CASRRERGYQETQYF,TGTGCCAGCAGAAGGGAGCGGGGGTACCAAGAGACCCAGTACTTC,.,TRBV6-4,TRBJ2-5,TRBD2
CASSLWQGSSYEQYF,TGTGCCAGCAGCTTATGGCAGGGCAGCTCCTACGAGCAGTACTTC,few,TRBV7-8,TRBJ2-7,.
CASSSQRDREHEQYF,TGTGCCAGCAGCTCTCAAAGGGACAGGGAACACGAGCAGTACTTC,few,TRBV7-2,TRBJ2-7,TRBD1
CASSFSLPGEQYF,TGTGCCAGCAGTTTTAGTCTTCCAGGCGAGCAGTACTTC,.,TRBV12-3/TRBV12-4,TRBJ2-7,.
CASSLATGTYTDTQYF,TGTGCCAGCAGCTTGGCCACCGGGACATACACAGATACGCAGTATTTT,.,TRBV5-4,TRBJ2-3,.
CASSSRRDVVDTQYF,TGTGCCAGCAGCTCTAGGCGGGACGTGGTCGATACGCAGTATTTT,many,TRBV7-2,TRBJ2-3,.
CASSYWTSGRNEQFF,TGTGCCAGCAGCTATTGGACTAGCGGGAGGAATGAGCAGTTCTTC,.,TRBV7-9,TRBJ2-1,TRBD2
CASSFDRSEAFF,TGTGCCAGCAGCTTCGACCGGTCGGAAGCTTTCTTT,many,TRBV7-8,TRBJ1-1,.
CASSPPGLAGKETQYF,TGTGCCAGCAGCCCCCCGGGGCTAGCGGGAAAAGAGACCCAGTACTTC,few,TRBV7-2,TRBJ2-5,TRBD2
CASSQDSAGTSYNEQFF,TGCGCCAGCAGCCAAGATAGTGCCGGGACTTCCTACAATGAGCAGTTCTTC,.,TRBV4-1,TRBJ2-1,.
CASSRKVGTETSTDTQYF,TGCGCCAGCAGCCGTAAAGTGGGGACGGAGACTAGCACAGATACGCAGTATTTT,.,TRBV4-3,TRBJ2-3,.
CSVKGGDNEQFF,TGCAGCGTGAAGGGGGGGGACAATGAGCAGTTCTTC,few,TRBV29-1,TRBJ2-1,.
CAISQTGSVIESNEQFF,TGTGCCATCAGCCAAACAGGGTCGGTTATTGAGAGCAATGAGCAGTTCTTC,.,TRBV10-3,TRBJ2-1,.
CASSLFDGYTF,TGTGCCAGCAGTTTATTCGATGGCTACACCTTC,once,TRBV28,TRBJ1-2,.
CASSSRAPNGAEAFF,TGTGCCAGCAGCTCCCGGGCCCCAAACGGCGCTGAAGCTTTCTTT,once,TRBV7-1,TRBJ1-1,.
CASSLARDSTYGYTF,TGTGCCAGCAGCTTAGCCCGGGACAGTACCTATGGCTACACCTTC,.,TRBV7-6,TRBJ1-2,TRBD1
CATTLGRRGYEQYF,TGTGCTACTACCCTCGGTCGCAGGGGTTACGAGCAGTACTTC,.,TRBV7-6,TRBJ2-7,.
CASSVEADQETQYF,TGTGCCAGCAGCGTAGAGGCAGACCAAGAGACCCAGTACTTC,.,TRBV9,TRBJ2-5,.
CASSLIQGYSPLHF,TGTGCCAGCAGTTTGATACAGGGTTATTCACCCCTCCACTTT,.,TRBV27,TRBJ1-6,.
CASRPWATSARTDTQYF,TGTGCCAGCAGACCGTGGGCGACTAGCGCACGCACAGATACGCAGTATTTT,.,TRBV6-1,TRBJ2-3,TRBD2